This TCR beta chain was recorded in a study of blood T cell repertoires in COVID-19. Data came from immunoSEQ multiplex PCR; TCRdb stores just in-frame clones and leaves some out. Of approximately 54,000 clones in the sample, more than 90% are singletons; the top ten hold less than 4%. The CDR3 runs 15 residues. Germline assignment: CDR1 SGHNT and CDR2 YENEEA. With V trimmed by 5 bases and J by 9 bases, 12 bases remained unmatched. The chain is built from TRBV11-3 and TRBJ2-1; 8 bases are a match to TRBD2. The sequence was collected from a man in his fifties with acute or convalescent COVID-19. Material: peripheral blood. The CDR3 reads CASSPGSAGESEQFF. In DNA form, the CDR3 reads TGTGCCAGCAGCCCCGGGTCAGCGGGAGAAAGTGAGCAGTTCTTC.